The present entry profiles one T cell receptor (beta chain) with its context. This clonotype was found a few times. Its antigen is still unknown. Qualities for individual bases were not recorded, and no much larger clone is one base off. Stable Graves' hyperthyroidism was defined as the absence of progression to ophthalmopathy over 18 months of follow-up. Hyperthyroidism patients were newly diagnosed, had a disease duration of under 2 months, and were aged 18 to 65 years. The study excluded patients with uncontrolled infections, other autoimmune diseases, pregnancy or lactation. Diagnoses were based on clinical symptoms, serum thyroxine and TRAb, thyroid ultrasound and orbital computed tomography. PBMCs were separated from roughly 9.3 ml of fresh peripheral blood using Ficoll-Paque density gradient centrifugation. Total RNA was extracted using Trizol reagent, and RNA quality was assessed on an Agilent 2100 Bioanalyzer.

These data come from a study of T cells in Graves' hyperthyroidism and ophthalmopathy (dated by TCRdb to about 2019). With regard to the full study: Peripheral blood samples were taken at initial diagnosis, before any treatment was given. To identify TCR V-J signatures that set the groups apart, the researchers used a discovery cohort of more than 95 patients, made up of around 40 with Graves' ophthalmopathy and approximately 57 with stable Graves' hyperthyroidism. The 100 discovery patients were randomly split 7:3 into training and test sets. After blood sampling, hyperthyroidism patients were treated with methimazole at a starting dose of 30 mg daily, and ophthalmopathy patients were treated with high-dose intravenous methylprednisolone. The paper describes TCR Vbeta CDR3 sequencing of 135 peripheral blood samples, made up of 43 ophthalmopathy patients, roughly 75 hyperthyroidism patients and roughly 17 progressor patients. In addition, the study compared T-cell repertoires in thyroid tissue and in blood from five or six Graves' hyperthyroidism patients. An independent validation cohort of under 20 hyperthyroidism patients and approximately 17 patients who later progressed to ophthalmopathy tested prospective prediction of ophthalmopathy. On the study overall, not on this receptor specifically: In validation, the model predicted progression to ophthalmopathy a median of about 6.5 months before onset, with about 71% sensitivity and about 72% specificity. In cross-validation, a model built on a 13 V-J signature told ophthalmopathy apart from stable hyperthyroidism with under 90% sensitivity and approximately 81% specificity, and in testing the same model reached 80%/75%. Sample size was not statistically predetermined, and investigators were not blinded to group allocation. Blood samples also contained most of the expanded thyroid clonotypes (frequency above 0.001), which suggests that blood repertoires may reflect thyroid immune responses.

The TCR beta CDR3 regions were amplified from the RNA transcripts. The first round of RT-PCR for the TCR CDR3 was performed with the HTBI primer set and the Qiagen OneStep RT-PCR kit. A second multiplex PCR round built the libraries, followed by size selection and purification. The libraries were sequenced on an Illumina HiSeq2000 using paired-end 100 bp reads. The published analysis was carried out like this. Raw data were processed with SOAPnuke, discarding reads with adapters, uncalled bases, mean Phred below 15, or no exact constant-primer or identifier match. COPE v1.2.5 was used to merge high-quality paired reads, and clonotypes were defined as unique nucleotide sequences. Clonotypes were aligned to IMGT TRBV, TRBD and TRBJ reference segments using MiTCR v1.1. Analysis was restricted to V-J combinations with a frequency above 0.0001, which covered 99.2% of repertoires. The TCS score was defined as the ratio of F50 (clonal expansion) to E x V (chaos), calculated using BLOSUM62-based TCRdist between CDR3 peptides within each V-J. Welch's t-statistics and random forest reduced around 510 V-J features to around 14, which were used in a naive Bayes classifier (R e1071). TCRdb trimmed the raw reads at Q25, called clones with MiXCR and kept productive beta chains. Here each entry gathers all rows of one CDR3 protein and keeps the most common genes and DNA. The V and J calls and clone size are TCRdb's, not the authors'. The sample contains about 290,000 distinct CDR3 sequences, 16% of them found a single time. The ten top clones hold 33% of the sample.

This clonotype originated in a young man with Graves' hyperthyroidism. The sample was blood.

The CDR3 amino acid sequence is: CASSVTGGRETQYF. In nucleotides, the sequence is TGTGCCAGTAGTGTCACAGGGGGCCGGGAGACCCAGTACTTC. Recombination joined TRBV19 with TRBJ2-5; the central 9 bases match TRBD1. The CDR3 has 14 amino acids, counting the end cysteine and phenylalanine. Only CDR3 DNA remains: 42 bases, in frame from the first base. For this chain, trimming is 5 bases at the V end and 5 bases at the J end, and the number of junction bases without a gene match is 6. In the germline V gene (reference sequence), CDR1 corresponds to LNHDA and CDR2 to SQIVND.